What follows are 8 T cell receptor beta chains derived from one specimen sequenced in a study of T-cell memory formation after mild COVID-19. TCRdb re-derived calls from the 5' RACE reads in MiXCR, one entry per CDR3 protein. The table has 210,000 or so distinct CDR3 sequences, about 10% seen once. The sequenced sample was PBMCs or a T cell subset sorted from them (not recorded which). Receptor source: a man aged 18 to 29 who had mild COVID-19 (a few samples of this study predate the infection). Cell type and time point are not known.

This clonotype was recorded a few times. The CDR3 is CASSDSGANVLTF. The CDR3 DNA is TGTGCCAGCTCAGACTCTGGGGCCAACGTCCTGACTTTC. This chain connects TRBV18 to TRBJ2-6, with D uncertain. V gave up 5 bases and J gave up 0 bases, with 2 bases separating them. This CDR3 contains 13 residues. Germline values: CDR1 KGHSH, CDR2 LQKENI.

This clonotype was seen a handful of times. This chain uses TRBV6-5 with TRBJ2-5; 7 bases line up with TRBD2. Per the germline V gene, CDR1 is MNHEY and CDR2 is SVGAGI. This CDR3 spans 14 amino acids. The ends lost 5 bases at V and 2 bases at J; junction bases unmatched: 5. In DNA, the CDR3 is TGTGCCAGCAGTCCCTGGACTAGACAAGAGACCCAGTACTTC. Translated, it gives CASSPWTRQETQYF.

The chain couples TRBV6-6 to TRBJ2-7; 9 bases agree with TRBD2. Trimming cost V 7 bases and J 0 bases; bases outside gene matches: 4. The CDR3 totals 14 residues. The germline gives CDR1 MNHNY, CDR2 SVGAGI (reference sequence). Written as DNA, the CDR3 is TGTGCCAGCACGCGGGGGGGGAACTCCTACGAGCAGTACGTC. This gives the protein CASTRGGNSYEQYV.

The chain employs TRBV7-2 and TRBJ1-4, with 8 bases aligning to TRBD1. J was trimmed by 3 bases and V by 3 bases; bases with no gene match: 12. The CDR3 contains 18 residues. The V gene's germline CDR1 is SGHTA and CDR2 FQGNSA. The CDR3 spells CASSFDRGRASANEKLFF. In DNA form, the CDR3 reads TGTGCCAGCAGCTTCGACAGGGGACGGGCGTCGGCTAATGAAAAACTGTTTTTT.

The chain combines TRBV7-2 with TRBJ2-3; D is ambiguous. Germline V gives CDR1 SGHTA, CDR2 FQGNSA. The CDR3 length is 14 residues. V lost 5 bases, J lost 5 bases, and 14 bases lay in between. The CDR3 nucleotides are TGTGCCAGCAGCCGACTTCGCACTCTAGATACGCAGTATTTT. Translation gives CASSRLRTLDTQYF. Using reference TRBV7-2 and TRBJ2-3 for the parts outside the CDR3, the full variable domain is GAGVSQSPSNKVTEKGKDVELRCDPISGHTALYWYRQSLGQGLEFLIYFQGNSAPDKSGLPSDRFSAERTGGSVSTLTIQRTQQEDSAVYLCASSRLRTLDTQYFGPGTRLTVL.

This clonotype has only a few counts. This sequence joins TRBV3-1 and TRBJ2-5; D uncertain. Germline CDR1 is LGHDT and CDR2 is YNNKEL (reference sequence). The CDR3 loop spans 12 amino acids. The V gene lost 1 base and the J gene lost 13 bases, with 13 bases spanning the gap. CDR3 coding DNA: TGTGCCAGCAGCCAAGCCCAGCGCCCCAGGTACTTC. This codes for CASSQAQRPRYF.

This clonotype was seen a handful of times. The CDR3 sequence: CASSPGGAAFF. CDR3 nucleotides: TGTGCCAGCAGCCCCGGGGGGGCGGCTTTCTTT. This chain joins TRBV12-3 or TRBV12-4 and TRBJ1-1, with D maybe TRBD1 (6 bases). The V gene lost 6 bases and the J gene lost 11 bases, with 13 bases spanning the gap. The CDR3 has 11 residues.

This clonotype was counted a few times. The V call is TRBV20-1, the J call TRBJ1-5; no clear D gene. V gave up 1 base and J gave up 4 bases, with 11 bases separating them. There are 14 residues in the CDR3. Germline V gene lookup returns CDR1 DFQATT and CDR2 SNEGSKA (reference sequence). CDR3 residues: CSARGGYGNQPQHF. CDR3 in DNA: TGCAGTGCTAGAGGAGGGTATGGGAATCAGCCCCAGCATTTT.